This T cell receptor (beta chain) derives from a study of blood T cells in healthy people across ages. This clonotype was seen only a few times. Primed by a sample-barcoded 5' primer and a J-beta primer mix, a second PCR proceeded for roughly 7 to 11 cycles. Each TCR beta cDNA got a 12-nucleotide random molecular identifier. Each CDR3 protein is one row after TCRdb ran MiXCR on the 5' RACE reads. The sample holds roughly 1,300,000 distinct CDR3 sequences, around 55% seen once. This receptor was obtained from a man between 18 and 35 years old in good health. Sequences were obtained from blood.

The CDR3 coding sequence is TGTGCCAGCAGAGCAGGGATTAGCACAGATACGCAGTATTTT. Encoded protein: CASRAGISTDTQYF. V is TRBV21-1 and J is TRBJ2-3; no check of the table's D call, TRBD1, against the DNA was made. TRBV21-1 is a pseudogene. The CDR3 contains 14 residues.